One and the same sample provided the 9 T cell receptor beta chains below, sequenced in a study of blood T cells in healthy people across ages. A second PCR of roughly 7 to 11 cycles used a sample-barcoded 5' primer and a J-beta primer mix. TCRdb passed the 5' RACE reads through MiXCR, listing each CDR3 protein once. Among 800,000 to 950,000 distinct CDR3 sequences, about 48% were seen once, and the ten largest hold around 15%. The sequencing input was blood. The receptors were gathered from a man aged 30 to 39 in good health.

The V and J genes are TRBV5-1 and TRBJ1-1, with a weak D call TRBD1 (5 bases). Germline CDR1 and CDR2: SGHRS and YFSETQ. V gave up 2 bases and J gave up 5 bases, with 10 bases separating them. CDR3 length: 13 amino acids. The CDR3 bases are TGCGCCAGCAGCTTAGACGGGGCGACTGAAGCTTTCTTT. Its protein product is CASSLDGATEAFF. The whole variable domain, filled in from reference TRBV5-1 and TRBJ1-1, reads KAGVTQTPRYLIKTRGQQVTLSCSPISGHRSVSWYQQTPGQGLQFLFEYFSETQRNKGNFPGRFSGRQFSNSRSEMNVSTLELGDSALYLCASSLDGATEAFFGQGTRLTVV.

This clonotype has only a few counts. V is TRBV4-3 and J is TRBJ2-5, with D perhaps TRBD1 or TRBD2 (6 bases each). The end of the DNA is better explained by TRBJ2-7, so the J call may be wrong. This CDR3 spans 15 amino acids. Germline CDR1 and CDR2: LGHNA and YSLEER. The CDR3 nucleotides read TGCGCCAGCAGCCAAGATGGGGGGCAGAGCTACGAGCAGTACTTC. Amino acids: CASSQDGGQSYEQYF.

This clonotype was seen only a few times. CDR3 region: CASSQVQGGAYEQYF. The CDR3 DNA is TGCGCCAGCAGCCAAGTCCAGGGGGGAGCCTACGAGCAGTACTTC. V is TRBV4-1 and J is TRBJ2-7; the D gene is possibly TRBD1 (7 bases). Germline V gives CDR1 MGHRA, CDR2 YSYEKL. Trimming removed 1 base at V and 2 bases at J, with 12 bases between. The CDR3 length is 15 residues.

The chain joins TRBV29-1 to TRBJ2-3, with a weak D call TRBD2 (6 bases). V was trimmed by 7 bases and J by 2 bases, leaving 13 bases between them. Germline V lookup: CDR1 SQVTM, CDR2 ANQGSEA. This CDR3 contains 13 residues. The CDR3 protein is CSGPGSSTDTQYF. The CDR3 DNA sequence: TGCAGCGGGCCCGGGAGCTCCACAGATACGCAGTATTTT.

A few counts support this clonotype. The chain links TRBV4-1 to TRBJ2-3; unclear D gene. This CDR3 has 14 amino acids. V was pared by 0 bases and J by 5 bases, with 9 bases between. Germline assignment: CDR1 MGHRA and CDR2 YSYEKL. The CDR3 region is CASSQDLIGDTQYF. Here the CDR3 DNA reads TGCGCCAGCAGCCAAGATCTGATTGGAGATACGCAGTATTTT.

This clonotype was observed a handful of times. V and J are TRBV4-1 and TRBJ2-5; D is unclear. The better agreement between TRBJ2-7 and the DNA end casts doubt on the J call. CDR1 is MGHRA, CDR2 YSYEKL, per germline. The CDR3 sequence is 16 residues long. The CDR3 sequence is CASSQDLSVVRYEQYF. In DNA, the CDR3 is TGCGCCAGCAGCCAAGATCTAAGTGTTGTACGGTACGAGCAGTACTTC.

The V gene is TRBV11-2, the J gene TRBJ1-5; TRBD1 aligns across 7 bases. Trimming at V came to 6 bases and at J to 2 bases, leaving 4 bases not matched to a gene. The germline V gene encodes CDR1 SGHAT and CDR2 FQNNGV. The CDR3 has 14 residues. CDR3 bases: TGTGCCAGCAGACAGGGGAGTGGCAATCAGCCCCAGCATTTT. Translation: CASRQGSGNQPQHF.

The chain is built from TRBV11-1 and TRBJ2-6, with a possible D match to TRBD2 (5 bases). Germline assignment: CDR1 SGHAT and CDR2 FQDESV (reference sequence). The CDR3 sequence is 17 residues long. V lost 1 base to trimming and J lost 0 bases, with 10 bases between them. This CDR3 reads CASSLVLGASGANVLTF. As DNA, the CDR3 is TGTGCCAGCAGCTTAGTTTTGGGAGCCTCTGGGGCCAACGTCCTGACTTTC.

The chain recombines TRBV29-1 with TRBJ1-1; 7 bases are shared with TRBD1. J lost 3 bases, V lost 5 bases, and 9 bases had no gene match. This CDR3 region has 14 residues. From germline, CDR1 is SQVTM and CDR2 ANQGSEA. CDR3 loop: CSVHLGGSDTEAFF. CDR3 bases: TGCAGCGTTCACCTAGGGGGCTCGGACACTGAAGCTTTCTTT.